This T cell receptor (beta chain) came from a study of shared clonotypes between healthy human individuals. General observations from the study: Naive subsets usually exceeded memory subsets in estimated richness. In several donors, about 5% of naive CD4 clonotypes appeared in common. Sequencing depth was expected to influence donor clonotype sharing.

A remark on this clone: Its target is unknown.

CDR3 length: 14 amino acids. V was shortened by 1 base and J by 6 bases, with 9 bases between the two germline ends. Looked up from germline, CDR1 is MGHRA and CDR2 is YSYEKL. Genomic DNA from each subset was divided evenly over several immunoSEQ plates. This table comes from immunoSEQ multiplex PCR, and its TCRdb copy is limited to in-frame clones, with some not included. The repertoire holds about 2.1 million clones, with 93% as singletons. Positively selected for CCR7, the CD45RO-negative cells used as naive CD8 cells excluded terminally differentiated effector memory CD45RA+ cells. This sequence originates from a man younger than 35 in good health. Some clones in this sample may be carry-over from other donors' samples. Specimen: naive CD8+ T cells from PBMCs. The chain uses TRBV4-1 and TRBJ2-2, with D unclear. In DNA, the CDR3 is TGCGCCAGCAGCCAAGCTTTTCCCCCCGGGGAGCTGTTTTTT. This sequence encodes CASSQAFPPGELFF.